Each of the 8 T cell receptor beta chains below was sequenced from the same sample in a study of cytomegalovirus exposure and HLA in healthy donors. Sequencing was performed with immunoSEQ multiplex PCR; in TCRdb, only in-frame clones are kept and a portion is missing. Here the sample spans 120,000 or so clones, around 95% being singletons. Sequencing was performed on PBMCs. The receptors here all came from a man younger than 30 in good health and CMV-seronegative.

The chain uses TRBV7-9 and TRBJ1-1; TRBD1 agrees at 7 bases. The CDR3 spans 13 residues. Germline lookup yields CDR1 SEHNR and CDR2 FQNEAQ (reference sequence). The ends lost 6 bases at V and 4 bases at J; junction bases unmatched: 5. The CDR3 protein is CASSYAGGTEAFF. In DNA, the CDR3 is TGTGCCAGCAGTTACGCAGGGGGCACTGAAGCTTTCTTT.

The chain has TRBV5-4 and TRBJ2-7; 8 bases agree with TRBD1. Unmatched junction bases numbered 8, after V lost 0 bases and J lost 6 bases. This CDR3 has 15 amino acids. The V gene's germline CDR1 is SGHNT and CDR2 YYREEE (reference sequence). CDR3 region: CASSLVGRGPFEQYF. The CDR3 bases are TGTGCCAGCAGCTTGGTAGGCAGGGGGCCCTTCGAGCAGTACTTC.

In its sample, this clone was seen once. The CDR3 DNA reads TGCGCCAGCAGCTTGGCTAGCAGTGGCACCGGGGAGCTGTTTTTT. Translated, it gives CASSLASSGTGELFF. This chain connects TRBV5-1 to TRBJ2-2; the D gene is possibly TRBD2 (5 bases). CDR1 is SGHRS and CDR2 is YFSETQ in the germline V gene. This CDR3 has 15 residues. Between the trimmed V and J ends, which lost 0 bases and 4 bases, there was a span of 10 bases.

The genes are TRBV13 and TRBJ2-3, with 13 bases fitting TRBD2. J lost 4 bases, V lost 6 bases, and 7 bases had no gene match. The germline CDR1 and CDR2 sequences are PRHDT and FYEKMQ (reference sequence). This CDR3 is built from 16 residues. The CDR3 bases are TGTGCCAGCAGTTCAGGGGGACTAGCGGGATCAGATACGCAGTATTTT. It encodes CASSSGGLAGSDTQYF.

The chain combines TRBV4-2 with TRBJ2-3; perhaps TRBD2 as D (6 bases). V dropped 4 bases and J dropped 3 bases, with 20 bases sitting between them. The CDR3 spans 17 residues. The germline gives CDR1 LGHNA, CDR2 YNFKEQ. The CDR3 loop is CASSLEDGLASTDTQYF. Here the CDR3 DNA reads TGTGCCAGCAGCCTAGAAGACGGGCTAGCGTCGACAGATACGCAGTATTTT.

This chain joins TRBV7-9 and TRBJ2-1, with D unclear. The CDR3 covers 14 residues. Germline V gene sequence: CDR1 SEHNR, CDR2 FQNEAQ (reference sequence). Trimming took off 2 bases at V and 4 bases at J, with 9 bases between the two ends. The CDR3 sequence: CASSLTTVYNEQFF. DNA of the CDR3: TGTGCCAGCAGCTTAACTACGGTGTACAATGAGCAGTTCTTC.

The chain joins TRBV10-3 to TRBJ2-3, with 10 nucleotides matching TRBD1. The CDR3 length is 16 residues. Germline-derived CDR1 and CDR2 are ENHRY and SYGVKD. J was trimmed by 3 bases and V by 7 bases; bases with no gene match: 10. This CDR3 reads CAINPQPGQGTDTQYF. The CDR3, as DNA: TGTGCCATCAACCCCCAACCGGGACAGGGGACAGATACGCAGTATTTT.

This rearrangement joins TRBV19 to TRBJ2-2; TRBD2 matches at 10 bases. J gave up 7 bases and V 8 bases, and 13 bases lay outside the gene matches. Germline V gene data show CDR1 as LNHDA and CDR2 as SQIVND (reference sequence). The CDR3 has 16 residues. CDR3 protein: CASFGGPSGRIGELFF. The CDR3 nucleotides read TGTGCCAGTTTTGGAGGTCCTAGCGGGAGAATCGGGGAGCTGTTTTTT.